What follows are 7 T cell receptor beta chains derived from one specimen sequenced in a study of CD8+ T cells in alopecia areata. In each case, RNA was isolated and then reverse transcribed into cDNA as the sequencing template. Only in-frame clones appear in the TCRdb table, and some are missing; sequencing was by immunoSEQ multiplex PCR. Among 100,000 or so clones listed, around 60% were seen once. The sample's treatment: oral pan-JAK inhibitor, 5-10 mg twice daily. The sample in question was CD8+ T cells sorted from blood, obtained at roughly week 58, from a patient treated with tofacitinib. Receptors were obtained from a human donor with alopecia areata.

The chain links TRBV9 to TRBJ2-7; D is ambiguous. The CDR3 runs 12 residues. Deletions cut 3 bases from V and 4 bases from J, with 8 bases between. Germline lookup yields CDR1 SGDLS and CDR2 YYNGEE. The CDR3 DNA is TGTGCCAGCAGCGGCGACACATACGAGCAGTACTTC. This translates into CASSGDTYEQYF.

This CDR3 reads CSVEDGRGGYEQYF. The CDR3 DNA is TGCAGCGTTGAAGACGGCCGGGGGGGCTACGAGCAGTACTTC. This chain connects TRBV29-1 to TRBJ2-7, with 8 bases aligning to TRBD2. V lost 0 bases, J lost 3 bases, and 4 bases stayed unmatched. The CDR3 covers 14 residues. Germline assignment: CDR1 SQVTM and CDR2 ANQGSEA.

J is TRBJ1-5 and V is TRBV27, with 8 bases aligning to TRBD1. Unmatched junction bases numbered 7, after V lost 6 bases and J lost 6 bases. This CDR3 has 14 residues. Germline-derived CDR1 and CDR2 are MNHEY and SMNVEV (reference sequence). CDR3: CASRGSGGGQPQHF. The CDR3 DNA follows: TGTGCCAGCAGAGGGTCAGGGGGCGGTCAGCCCCAGCATTTT.

The table lists this clone with a count of one. J is TRBJ2-1 and V is TRBV15, with D perhaps matching TRBD1 or TRBD2 (6 bases each). Per the germline V gene, CDR1 is LNHNV and CDR2 is YYDKDF (reference sequence). The V and J ends lost 8 bases and 2 bases respectively, with 10 bases between them. The CDR3 contains 13 residues. This CDR3 is CATRGLTYNEQFF. The CDR3 DNA reads as TGTGCCACCCGGGGGCTTACCTACAATGAGCAGTTCTTC.

This chain connects TRBV21-1 to TRBJ1-5; the table calls TRBD1, which could not be checked here. TRBV21-1 is an annotated pseudogene. The CDR3 has 13 residues. CDR3: CASSKGQHQPQHF. The CDR3 bases are TGTGCCAGCAGCAAAGGGCAACATCAGCCCCAGCATTTT.

This clone has only one observation. Compared with germline, one end of the junction differs, possibly owing to a read error. The CDR3 loop reads CASSWPVAF. The CDR3 DNA reads TGTGCCAGTAGTTGGCCAGTCGCCTTC. The chain uses TRBV19 and TRBJ1-2, with no clear D. CDR1 is LNHDA, CDR2 SQIVND, per germline (reference sequence). This CDR3 comprises 9 residues.

The chain carries TRBV7-9 and TRBJ1-5; 10 bases are shared with TRBD1. The V segment lost 0 bases and the J segment 5 bases; nucleotides outside the gene matches: 7. Germline V gives CDR1 SEHNR, CDR2 FQNEAQ (reference sequence). This CDR3 contains 17 residues. The CDR3 DNA reads as TGTGCCAGCAGCTTAGCCACGGGACAGGGGTTTCATCAGCCCCAGCATTTT. Translated, it gives CASSLATGQGFHQPQHF.